These T cell receptor beta chains were read from a single sample in a study of OX40 agonist ivuxolimab in advanced cancers. TCRdb's copy holds only in-frame clones and misses some; the assay was immunoSEQ multiplex PCR. The data contain some 86,000 clones, around 90% of them seen just once; the ten biggest clones take up approximately 0.3%. Source: CD4+ or CD8+ T cells sorted from blood, taken in a trial of the OX40 agonist ivuxolimab. These receptors were collected from an adult with an advanced solid tumor such as melanoma, head and neck, liver or kidney cancer. CDR3s include the opening cysteine and the closing phenylalanine or tryptophan. A D gene is named only where the DNA matches it firmly. Only some rows state a clone size, as once, few, many or a class for expanded clones.

J gene	D gene	clone size	V gene	CDR3 length	CDR3 DNA	CDR3 protein
TRBJ2-5	-	-	TRBV9	15	TGTGCCAGCAGCGTAGCTACTGGTCTTCTGGAGACCCAGTACTTC	CASSVATGLLETQYF
TRBJ2-2	TRBD2	-	TRBV10-1	14	TGCGCCAGCAGGGCCGCGGGGGGTAACGGGGAGCTGTTTTTT	CASRAAGGNGELFF
TRBJ1-2	TRBD1	-	TRBV6-5	15	TGTGCCAGCAGTAACCGGGACAGGAACCCCTATGGCTACACCTTC	CASSNRDRNPYGYTF
TRBJ1-2	-	-	TRBV6-5	13	TGTGCCAGCAGAACCGACAGACGCTATGGCTACACCTTC	CASRTDRRYGYTF
TRBJ1-5	-	-	TRBV10-3	13	TGTGCCATCAGTGAGAGAGAGGTTGAGCCCCAGCATTTT	CAISEREVEPQHF
TRBJ1-5	TRBD1	-	TRBV28	16	TGTGCCAGCAGTCCACTACAGGGGGACCTCGGTCAGCCCCAGCATTTT	CASSPLQGDLGQPQHF
TRBJ1-6	-	-	TRBV6-1	14	TGTGCCAGCAGTGGTAGGGCCTCAAATTCACCCCTCCACTTT	CASSGRASNSPLHF
TRBJ1-5	TRBD1	-	TRBV19	15	TGTGCCAGTAGTCCCGGACAGGGCGAGGGTCAGCCCCAGCATTTT	CASSPGQGEGQPQHF
TRBJ2-1	TRBD2	-	TRBV7-2	15	TGTGCCAGCAGACTAGCGGGGGGAGAGTACAATGAGCAGTTCTTC	CASRLAGGEYNEQFF
TRBJ1-1	-	-	TRBV6-5	15	TGTGCCAGCAGTCCAAGGACCCGATTCTACACTGAAGCTTTCTTT	CASSPRTRFYTEAFF
TRBJ2-3	TRBD2	few	TRBV14	13	TGTGCCAGCCGCCGGGGGGGGGCAGATACGCAGTATTTT	CASRRGGADTQYF
TRBJ2-2	TRBD2	-	TRBV28	18	TGTGCCAGCAGCAAAGGGAGACTGCAGCGGGGGAACACCGGGGAGCTGTTTTTT	CASSKGRLQRGNTGELFF
TRBJ1-6	-	-	TRBV6-5	14	TGTGCCAGCAGTGCCCGGGACGGGGATTCACCCCTCCACTTT	CASSARDGDSPLHF
TRBJ2-6	-	-	TRBV5-1	18	TGCGCCAGCAGCTTCGGCCAGGGACGGCACTCTGGGGCCAACGTCCTGACTTTC	CASSFGQGRHSGANVLTF
TRBJ2-3	TRBD2	-	TRBV11-2	16	TGTGCCAGCAGCTACCTTGGCGGGGGGGGCACAGATACGCAGTATTTT	CASSYLGGGGTDTQYF
TRBJ1-2	-	-	TRBV7-9	15	TGTGCCAGCAGCTTACTACAGGCTTCCAGCTATGGCTACACCTTC	CASSLLQASSYGYTF
TRBJ2-1	TRBD2	-	TRBV6-5	16	TGTGCCAGCAGATACTATAGCGGGGGGAAACCCATCCAACAGTTCTTC	CASRYYSGGKPIQQFF
TRBJ1-1	-	-	TRBV19	15	TGTGCCAGTAGTATTTCGGGAGCTTTGAACACTGAAGCTTTCTTT	CASSISGALNTEAFF
TRBJ2-6	-	-	TRBV7-3	15	TGTGCCAGCAGCTTAAGGGGAGGTGGGGCCAACGTCCTGACTTTC	CASSLRGGGANVLTF
TRBJ1-1	-	-	TRBV5-4	12	TGTGCCAGCAGCTTGACGCGCGGCGAAGCTTTCTTT	CASSLTRGEAFF
TRBJ2-5	TRBD1	few	TRBV5-1	14	TGCGCCAGCAGCTCACCACAGGGGTACGAGACCCAGTACTTC	CASSSPQGYETQYF
TRBJ2-3	-	-	TRBV6-5	9	TGTGCCGTCGGCGATACGCAGTATTTT	CAVGDTQYF
TRBJ2-3	-	-	TRBV19	13	TGTGCCAGTAGTACCGACACCACAGATACGCAGTATTTT	CASSTDTTDTQYF
TRBJ1-1	-	few	TRBV30	14	TGTGCCTGGTACAGGTTCGCGAGATTGTCTGAAGCTTTCTTT	CAWYRFARLSEAFF
TRBJ1-5	-	-	TRBV5-4	18	TGTGCCAGCAGCTTGGTGGGACCCCGTGAGCAAGGCAATCAGCCCCAGCATTTT	CASSLVGPREQGNQPQHF
TRBJ1-4	-	-	TRBV5-1	13	TGCGCCAGCAGGACGGACACTAATGAAAAACTGTTTTTT	CASRTDTNEKLFF
TRBJ2-1	TRBD1	-	TRBV5-1	17	TGCGCCAGCAGCGGTGACAGGGGGCGATTCTCGGGGAATGAGCAGTTCTTC	CASSGDRGRFSGNEQFF
TRBJ2-3	TRBD1	-	TRBV5-4	15	TGTGCCAGCAGCTTGGGGGACAGGTGGTCCGATACGCAGTATTTT	CASSLGDRWSDTQYF
TRBJ2-3	TRBD1	-	TRBV6-6	16	TGTGCCAGCAGTTACTCGGGGACAGGGTTAACAGATACGCAGTATTTT	CASSYSGTGLTDTQYF
TRBJ1-1	-	-	TRBV9	14	TGTGCCAGCAGCGTAGAGACAGGACCCACTGAAGCTTTCTTT	CASSVETGPTEAFF
TRBJ2-7	TRBD2	-	TRBV7-9	15	TGTGCCAGCAGCTTAGTACTAGCGGGGGGGTACGAGCAGTACTTC	CASSLVLAGGYEQYF
TRBJ2-1	-	-	TRBV5-4	15	TGTGCCAGCAGCTTATCGGGGCGCTCCTACAATGAGCAGTTCTTC	CASSLSGRSYNEQFF
TRBJ1-1	-	-	TRBV9	13	TGTGCCAGCAGCGTAGAGTCTGGGACTGAAGCTTTCTTT	CASSVESGTEAFF
TRBJ2-5	-	-	TRBV18	14	TGTGCCAGCTCACCACAAACGAGGAGAGAGACCCAGTACTTC	CASSPQTRRETQYF
TRBJ2-2	-	-	TRBV2	14	TGTGCCAGCAGTCGGGCCCCGGGGGCCGGGGAGCTGTTTTTT	CASSRAPGAGELFF
TRBJ2-7	TRBD1	-	TRBV6-1	14	TGTGCCAGCAGCCCCCCGGGACAGGGGCCATGGCAGTACTTC	CASSPPGQGPWQYF
TRBJ2-1	-	-	TRBV5-1	15	TGCGCCAGCAGCTTGGCGGGGACTGACTACAATGAGCAGTTCTTC	CASSLAGTDYNEQFF
TRBJ1-2	-	-	TRBV19	13	TGTGCCAGTAGTATAGAGGGGGTTGGCGGCTACACCTTC	CASSIEGVGGYTF
TRBJ1-2	TRBD1	-	TRBV6-5	14	TGTGCCAGCAGTTACAGGGACAGGGGTTATGGCTACACCTTC	CASSYRDRGYGYTF
TRBJ1-1	-	-	TRBV9	15	TGTGCCAGCAGCGTACTGGATAGGGGGGGATCTGAAGCTTTCTTT	CASSVLDRGGSEAFF
TRBJ2-2	-	-	TRBV27	14	TGTGCCAGCGGCACAGGGACGGGCACCGGGGAGCTGTTTTTT	CASGTGTGTGELFF
TRBJ1-1	-	few	TRBV25-1	15	TGTGCCAGCAGTGACGAAGAAGATTGGGTTACTGAAGCTTTCTTT	CASSDEEDWVTEAFF
TRBJ2-7	TRBD1	-	TRBV6-5	16	TGTGCCAGCAGTTCCCCGTCGTACAGGGGGGCCTACGAGCAGTACTTC	CASSSPSYRGAYEQYF
TRBJ1-5	-	-	TRBV6-5	13	TGTGCCAGCAGTTACGACGGGGATCAGCCCCAGCATTTT	CASSYDGDQPQHF
TRBJ1-2	-	-	TRBV11-2	14	TGTGCCAGCAGCTTAGGGGGAGCTAACTATGGCTACACCTTC	CASSLGGANYGYTF
TRBJ2-3	-	-	TRBV6-6	14	TGTGCCAGCAGTACAGGGCCTACCACAGATACGCAGTATTTT	CASSTGPTTDTQYF
TRBJ1-1	-	-	TRBV5-1	12	TGCGCCAGCAGCGGAGGGATGGGTGAAGCTTTCTTT	CASSGGMGEAFF
TRBJ2-5	TRBD2	-	TRBV6-5	15	TGTGCCAGCAGTCAGCAAGCGGGGGGGCAAGAGACCCAGTACTTC	CASSQQAGGQETQYF
TRBJ1-5	TRBD1	-	TRBV6-1	14	TGTGCCAGCCTTAGGGACAGGAGCAATCAGCCCCAGCATTTT	CASLRDRSNQPQHF
TRBJ1-6	TRBD1	-	TRBV5-1	17	TGCGCCAGCTCGAGAGGACTTACAGGGGGGGATAATTCACCCCTCCACTTT	CASSRGLTGGDNSPLHF
TRBJ2-1	TRBD2	-	TRBV30	16	TGTGCCTGGAGCGTCGATCGCAGCGGGGCCTACAATGAGCAGTTCTTC	CAWSVDRSGAYNEQFF
TRBJ2-5	TRBD1	-	TRBV6-5	15	TGTGCCAGCAGTTACTCGACAGGGGAGAGAGAGACCCAGTACTTC	CASSYSTGERETQYF
TRBJ2-6	TRBD1	-	TRBV19	18	TGTGCCAGTAGTAAGGGGGACAGGGTGCCCTTTGGGGCCAACGTCCTGACTTTC	CASSKGDRVPFGANVLTF